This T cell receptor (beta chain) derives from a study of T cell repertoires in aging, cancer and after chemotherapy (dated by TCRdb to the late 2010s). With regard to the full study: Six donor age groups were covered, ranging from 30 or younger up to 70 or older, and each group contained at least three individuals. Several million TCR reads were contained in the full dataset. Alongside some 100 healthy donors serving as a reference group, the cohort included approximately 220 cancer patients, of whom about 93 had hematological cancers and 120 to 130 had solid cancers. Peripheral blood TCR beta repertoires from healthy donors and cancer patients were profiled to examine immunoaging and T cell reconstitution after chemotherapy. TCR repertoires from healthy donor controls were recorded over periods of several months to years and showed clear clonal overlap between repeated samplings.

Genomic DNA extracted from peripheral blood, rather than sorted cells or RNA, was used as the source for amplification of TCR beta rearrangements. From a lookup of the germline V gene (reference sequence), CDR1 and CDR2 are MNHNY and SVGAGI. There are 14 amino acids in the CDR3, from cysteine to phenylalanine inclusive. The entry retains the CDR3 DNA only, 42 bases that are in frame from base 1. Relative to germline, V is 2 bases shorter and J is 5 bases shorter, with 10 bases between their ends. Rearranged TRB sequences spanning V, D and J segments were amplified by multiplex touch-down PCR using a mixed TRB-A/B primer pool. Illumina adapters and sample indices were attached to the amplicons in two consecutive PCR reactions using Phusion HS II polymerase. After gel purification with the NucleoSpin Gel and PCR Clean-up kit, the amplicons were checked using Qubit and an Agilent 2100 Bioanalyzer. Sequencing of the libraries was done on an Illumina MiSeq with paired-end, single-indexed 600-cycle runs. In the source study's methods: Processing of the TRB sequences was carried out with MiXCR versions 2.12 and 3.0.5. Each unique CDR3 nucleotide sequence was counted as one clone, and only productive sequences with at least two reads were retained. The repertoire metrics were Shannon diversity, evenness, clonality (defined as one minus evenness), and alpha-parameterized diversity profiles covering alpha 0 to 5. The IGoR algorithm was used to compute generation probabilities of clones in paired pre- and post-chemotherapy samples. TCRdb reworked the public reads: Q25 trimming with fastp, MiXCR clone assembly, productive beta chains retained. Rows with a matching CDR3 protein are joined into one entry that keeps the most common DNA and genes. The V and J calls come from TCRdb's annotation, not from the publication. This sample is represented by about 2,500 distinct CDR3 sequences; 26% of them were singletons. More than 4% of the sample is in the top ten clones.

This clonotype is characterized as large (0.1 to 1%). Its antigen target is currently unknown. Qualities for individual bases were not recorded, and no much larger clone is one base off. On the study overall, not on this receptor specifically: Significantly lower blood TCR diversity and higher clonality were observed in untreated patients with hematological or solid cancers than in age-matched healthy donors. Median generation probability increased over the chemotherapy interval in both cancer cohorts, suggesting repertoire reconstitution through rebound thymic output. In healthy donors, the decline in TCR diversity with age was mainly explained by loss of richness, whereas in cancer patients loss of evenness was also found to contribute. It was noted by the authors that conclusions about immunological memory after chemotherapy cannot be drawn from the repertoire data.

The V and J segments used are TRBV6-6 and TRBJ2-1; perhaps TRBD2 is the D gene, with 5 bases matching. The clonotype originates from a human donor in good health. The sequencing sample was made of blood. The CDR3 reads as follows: CASSYGGLDNEQFF. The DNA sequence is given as TGTGCCAGCAGTTACGGCGGGCTCGACAATGAGCAGTTCTTC.